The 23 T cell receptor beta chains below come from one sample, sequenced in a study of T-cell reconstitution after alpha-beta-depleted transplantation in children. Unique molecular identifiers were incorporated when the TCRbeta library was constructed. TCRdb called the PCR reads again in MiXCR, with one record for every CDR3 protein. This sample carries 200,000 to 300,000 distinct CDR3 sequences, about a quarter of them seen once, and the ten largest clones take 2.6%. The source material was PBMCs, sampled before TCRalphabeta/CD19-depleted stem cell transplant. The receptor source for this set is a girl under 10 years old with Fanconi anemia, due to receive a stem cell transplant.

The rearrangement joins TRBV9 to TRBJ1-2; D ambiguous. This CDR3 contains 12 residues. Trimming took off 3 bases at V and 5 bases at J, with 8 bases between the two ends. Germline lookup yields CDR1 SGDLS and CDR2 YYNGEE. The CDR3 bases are TGTGCCAGCAGCGATACCCAGTATGGCTACACCTTC. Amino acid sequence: CASSDTQYGYTF. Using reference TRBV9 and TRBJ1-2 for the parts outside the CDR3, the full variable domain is DSGVTQTPKHLITATGQRVTLRCSPRSGDLSVYWYQQSLDQGLQFLIQYYNGEERAKGNILERFSAQQFPDLHSELNLSSLELGDSALYFCASSDTQYGYTFGSGTRLTVV.

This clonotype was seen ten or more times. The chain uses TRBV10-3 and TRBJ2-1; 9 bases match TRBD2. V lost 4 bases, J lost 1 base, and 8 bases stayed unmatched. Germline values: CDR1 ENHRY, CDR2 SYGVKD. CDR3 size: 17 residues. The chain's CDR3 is CAISAFSSGDSYNEQFF. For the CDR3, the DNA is TGTGCCATCAGTGCCTTTTCTAGCGGGGATTCCTACAATGAGCAGTTCTTC.

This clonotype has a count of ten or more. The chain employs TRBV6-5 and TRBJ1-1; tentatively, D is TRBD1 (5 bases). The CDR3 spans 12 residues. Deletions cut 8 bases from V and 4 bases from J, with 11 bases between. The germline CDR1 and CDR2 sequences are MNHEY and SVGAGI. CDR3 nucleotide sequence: TGTGCCAGCGCTCTCGACAGCACTGAAGCTTTCTTT. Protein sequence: CASALDSTEAFF.

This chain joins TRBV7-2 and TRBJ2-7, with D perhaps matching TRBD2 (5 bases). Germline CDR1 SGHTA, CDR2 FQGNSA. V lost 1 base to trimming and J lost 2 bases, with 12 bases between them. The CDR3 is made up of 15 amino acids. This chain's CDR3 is CASSLERGSPYEQYF. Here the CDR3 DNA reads TGTGCCAGCAGCTTAGAGCGCGGGTCTCCCTACGAGCAGTACTTC.

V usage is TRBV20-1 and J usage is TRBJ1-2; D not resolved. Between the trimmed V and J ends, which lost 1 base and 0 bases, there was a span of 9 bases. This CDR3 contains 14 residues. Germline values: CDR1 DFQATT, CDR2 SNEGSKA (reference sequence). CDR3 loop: CSARVTPANYGYTF. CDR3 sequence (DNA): TGCAGTGCTAGAGTCACACCTGCTAACTATGGCTACACCTTC.

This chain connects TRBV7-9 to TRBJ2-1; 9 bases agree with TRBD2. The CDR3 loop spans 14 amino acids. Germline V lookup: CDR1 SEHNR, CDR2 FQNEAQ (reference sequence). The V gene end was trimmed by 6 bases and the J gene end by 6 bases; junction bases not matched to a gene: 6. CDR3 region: CASRRKREVNEQFF. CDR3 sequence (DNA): TGTGCCAGCAGGAGGAAGCGGGAGGTCAATGAGCAGTTCTTC. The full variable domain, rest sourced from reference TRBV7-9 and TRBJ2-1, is DTGVSQNPRHKITKRGQNVTFRCDPISEHNRLYWYRQTLGQGPEFLTYFQNEAQLEKSRLLSDRFSAERPKGSFSTLEIQRTEQGDSAMYLCASRRKREVNEQFFGPGTRLTVL.

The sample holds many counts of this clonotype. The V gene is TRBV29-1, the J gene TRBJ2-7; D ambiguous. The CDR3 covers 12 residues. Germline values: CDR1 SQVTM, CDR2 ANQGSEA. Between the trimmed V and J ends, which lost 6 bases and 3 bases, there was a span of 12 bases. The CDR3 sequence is CSVKRVNYEQYF. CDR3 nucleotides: TGCAGCGTGAAAAGGGTCAACTACGAGCAGTACTTC.

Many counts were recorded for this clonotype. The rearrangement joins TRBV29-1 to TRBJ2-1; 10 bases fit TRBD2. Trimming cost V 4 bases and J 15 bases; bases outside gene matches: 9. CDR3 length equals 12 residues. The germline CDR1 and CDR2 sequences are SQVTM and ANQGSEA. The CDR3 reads CSVVGLAGVLFF. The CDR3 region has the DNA TGCAGCGTTGTCGGGCTAGCGGGAGTCCTGTTCTTC.

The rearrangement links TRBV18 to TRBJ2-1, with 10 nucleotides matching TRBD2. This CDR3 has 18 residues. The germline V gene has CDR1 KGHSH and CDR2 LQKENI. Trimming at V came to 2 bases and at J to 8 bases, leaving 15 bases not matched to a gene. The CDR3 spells CASSPTSGIWAPKDEQFF. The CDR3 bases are TGTGCCAGCTCACCAACTAGCGGGATTTGGGCACCCAAGGATGAGCAGTTCTTC.

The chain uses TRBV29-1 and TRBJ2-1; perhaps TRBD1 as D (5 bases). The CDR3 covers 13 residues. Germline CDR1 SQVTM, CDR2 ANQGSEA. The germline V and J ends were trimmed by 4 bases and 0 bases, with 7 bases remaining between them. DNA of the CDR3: TGCAGCGTTGGACAGCCCTCCTACAATGAGCAGTTCTTC. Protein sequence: CSVGQPSYNEQFF.

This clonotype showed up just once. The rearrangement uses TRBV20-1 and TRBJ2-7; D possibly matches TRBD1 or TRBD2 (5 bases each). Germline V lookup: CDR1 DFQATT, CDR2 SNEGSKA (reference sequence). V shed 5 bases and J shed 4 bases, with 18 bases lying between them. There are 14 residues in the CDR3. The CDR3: CSAYQGPLVYEQYF. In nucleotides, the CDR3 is TGCAGTGCTTACCAGGGACCGTTGGTTTACGAGCAGTACTTC.

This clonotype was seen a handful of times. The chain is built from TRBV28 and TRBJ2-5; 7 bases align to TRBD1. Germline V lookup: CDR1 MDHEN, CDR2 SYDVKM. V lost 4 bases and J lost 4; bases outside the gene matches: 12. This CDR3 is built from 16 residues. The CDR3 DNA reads TGTGCCAGCAGTTACCCAGACAGGGTCGTGGGAGAGACCCAGTACTTC. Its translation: CASSYPDRVVGETQYF.

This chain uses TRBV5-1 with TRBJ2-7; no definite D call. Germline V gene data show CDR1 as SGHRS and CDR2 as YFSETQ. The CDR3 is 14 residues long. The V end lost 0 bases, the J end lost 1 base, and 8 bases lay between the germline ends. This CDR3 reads CASSLEAMSYEQYF. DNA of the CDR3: TGCGCCAGCAGCTTGGAAGCTATGTCCTACGAGCAGTACTTC.

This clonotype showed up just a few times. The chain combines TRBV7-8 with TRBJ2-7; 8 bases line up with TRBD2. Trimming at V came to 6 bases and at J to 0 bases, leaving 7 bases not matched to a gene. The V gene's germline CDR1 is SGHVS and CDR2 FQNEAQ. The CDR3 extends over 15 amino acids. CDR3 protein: CASSSSGTSSYEQYF. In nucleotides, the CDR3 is TGTGCCAGCAGTAGTAGCGGGACTAGCTCCTACGAGCAGTACTTC.

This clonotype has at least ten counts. The CDR3 DNA is TGCAGCGTTGAGGGGGACTACGAGCAGTACTTC. It codes for CSVEGDYEQYF. This chain uses TRBV29-1 with TRBJ2-7; D is tentatively TRBD1 or TRBD2 (5 bases each). Germline V gene sequence: CDR1 SQVTM, CDR2 ANQGSEA. The V and J ends lost 3 bases and 3 bases respectively, with 6 bases between them. This CDR3 spans 11 amino acids.

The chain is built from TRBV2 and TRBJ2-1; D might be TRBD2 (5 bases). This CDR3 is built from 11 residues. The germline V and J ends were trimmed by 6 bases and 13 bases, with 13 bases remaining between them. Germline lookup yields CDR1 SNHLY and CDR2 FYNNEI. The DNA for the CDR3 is TGTGCCAGCAGCAGTTGGACGGGACAGTTCTTC. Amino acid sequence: CASSSWTGQFF. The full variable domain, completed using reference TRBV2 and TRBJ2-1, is EPEVTQTPSHQVTQMGQEVILRCVPISNHLYFYWYRQILGQKVEFLVSFYNNEISEKSEIFDDQFSVERPDGSNFTLKIRSTKLEDSAMYFCASSSWTGQFFGPGTRLTVL.

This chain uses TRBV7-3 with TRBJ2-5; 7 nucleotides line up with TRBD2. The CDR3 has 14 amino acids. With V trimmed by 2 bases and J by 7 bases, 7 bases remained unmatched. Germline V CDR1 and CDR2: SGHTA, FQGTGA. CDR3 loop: CASSLDGGYWTQYF. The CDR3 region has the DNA TGTGCCAGCAGCTTAGACGGGGGGTACTGGACCCAGTACTTC.

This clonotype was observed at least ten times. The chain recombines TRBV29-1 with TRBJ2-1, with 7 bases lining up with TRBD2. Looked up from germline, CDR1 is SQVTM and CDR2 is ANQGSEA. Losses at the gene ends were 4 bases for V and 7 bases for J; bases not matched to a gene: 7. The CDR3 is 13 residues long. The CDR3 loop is CSVGGTIRNEQFF. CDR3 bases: TGCAGCGTTGGGGGGACTATACGGAATGAGCAGTTCTTC.

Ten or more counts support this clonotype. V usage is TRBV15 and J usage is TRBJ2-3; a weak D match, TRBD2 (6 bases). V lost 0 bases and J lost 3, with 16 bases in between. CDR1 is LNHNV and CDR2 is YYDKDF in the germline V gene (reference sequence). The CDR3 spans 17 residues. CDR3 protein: CATSRDNAGSRTDTQYF. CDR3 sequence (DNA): TGTGCCACCAGCAGAGATAATGCCGGGAGTCGTACAGATACGCAGTATTTT.

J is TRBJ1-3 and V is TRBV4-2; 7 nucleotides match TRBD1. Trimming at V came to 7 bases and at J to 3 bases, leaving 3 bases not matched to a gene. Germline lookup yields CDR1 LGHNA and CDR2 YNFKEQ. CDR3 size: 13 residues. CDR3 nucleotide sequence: TGTGCCAGCACCCAGGGGGTTGGAAACACCATATATTTT. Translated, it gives CASTQGVGNTIYF.

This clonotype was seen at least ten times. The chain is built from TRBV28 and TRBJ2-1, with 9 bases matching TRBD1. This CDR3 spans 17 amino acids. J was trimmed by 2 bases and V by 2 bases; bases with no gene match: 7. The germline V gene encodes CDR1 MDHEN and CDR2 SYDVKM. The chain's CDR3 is CASSLGQGTKAYNEQFF. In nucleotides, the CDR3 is TGTGCCAGCAGTTTAGGACAGGGGACTAAAGCCTACAATGAGCAGTTCTTC.

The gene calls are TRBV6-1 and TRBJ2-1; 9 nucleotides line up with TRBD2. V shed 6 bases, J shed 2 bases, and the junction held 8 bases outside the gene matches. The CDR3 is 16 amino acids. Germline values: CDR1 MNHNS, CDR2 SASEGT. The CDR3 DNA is TGTGCCAGCAGGGTTACGGCGGGGGGGCCCTACAATGAGCAGTTCTTC. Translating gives CASRVTAGGPYNEQFF.

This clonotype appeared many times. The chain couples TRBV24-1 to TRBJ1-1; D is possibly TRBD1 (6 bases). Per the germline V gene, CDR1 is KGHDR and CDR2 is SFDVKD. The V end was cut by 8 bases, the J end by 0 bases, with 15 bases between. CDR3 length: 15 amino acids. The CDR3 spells CATTKNRAMNTEAFF. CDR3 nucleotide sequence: TGTGCCACCACCAAGAACAGGGCCATGAACACTGAAGCTTTCTTT.